Following are 23 T cell receptor beta chains from one sample sequenced in a study of blood T cell repertoires in COVID-19 (dated by TCRdb to between 2020 and 2021). Libraries were constructed by the immunoSEQ multiplex PCR assay. The immuneACCESS repertoire file appears here via TCRdb, limited to in-frame rearrangements. These files lack a portion of the clones; in checked studies, under half of the deficit traces to unresolved V genes, and the cause of the others is not known. The sample table contains approximately 170,000 clones; only one count was recorded for about 83% of them. The ten most abundant clones make up about 2.1% of the sample. The specimen sequenced was peripheral blood. Receptor source: a woman of 80 years or more with acute or convalescent COVID-19.

The V gene is TRBV24-1, the J gene TRBJ2-1; possibly TRBD1 for D (5 bases). Trimming cost V 4 bases and J 7 bases, with 7 bases left between them. This CDR3 spans 12 amino acids. CDR1 and CDR2 (germline): KGHDR, SFDVKD. The CDR3: CATSDRVNEQFF. The CDR3 bases are TGTGCCACCAGTGACAGGGTAAATGAGCAGTTCTTC.

The chain couples TRBV6-5 to TRBJ2-1, with 11 bases fitting TRBD2. Per germline, CDR1 MNHEY and CDR2 SVGAGI. The CDR3 length is 15 residues. The junction had 3 bases not matched to a gene; V was cut back by 6 bases and J by 2 bases. In DNA, the CDR3 is TGTGCCAGCAGCCGTAGCGGGGGGGCCTACAATGAGCAGTTCTTC. Translation gives CASSRSGGAYNEQFF.

The chain links TRBV30 to TRBJ2-1; TRBD2 might be the D (6 bases). Trimming took off 2 bases at V and 12 bases at J, with 11 bases between the two ends. There are 11 residues in the CDR3. Germline CDR1 GTSNPN, CDR2 SVGIG (reference sequence). The CDR3 region has the DNA TGTGCCTGGAGTTCCCGACTAGGGCAGTTCTTC. Protein: CAWSSRLGQFF.

The gene calls are TRBV29-1 and TRBJ1-4; D not certain. CDR1 and CDR2 from the germline V gene are SQVTM and ANQGSEA. V was cut by 5 bases and J by 2 bases, with 6 bases left in between. This CDR3 region has 12 residues. CDR3 residues: CSVWATNEKLFF. CDR3 sequence (DNA): TGCAGCGTTTGGGCCACTAATGAAAAACTGTTTTTT.

The rearrangement joins TRBV7-8 to TRBJ2-2; tentatively, D is TRBD1 (6 bases). Looked up from germline, CDR1 is SGHVS and CDR2 is FQNEAQ. Trimming cost V 3 bases and J 6 bases, with 20 bases left between them. The CDR3 has 17 residues. The CDR3 DNA sequence: TGTGCCAGCAGCTTCCCCGGACAGACTGCTAGATCCGGGGAGCTGTTTTTT. This codes for CASSFPGQTARSGELFF.

The chain couples TRBV20-1 to TRBJ2-1; weak D call: TRBD1 (6 bases). The CDR3 is made up of 11 amino acids. V was shortened by 6 bases and J by 7 bases, with 10 bases between the two germline ends. The V gene's germline CDR1 is DFQATT and CDR2 SNEGSKA (reference sequence). In DNA, the CDR3 is TGCAGTGCGCCGAGGGGGAATGAGCAGTTCTTC. It is translated as CSAPRGNEQFF.

The chain combines TRBV6-2 or TRBV6-3 with TRBJ1-5, with TRBD1 matching 7 bases. This CDR3 is built from 17 residues. Trimming cost V 2 bases and J 6 bases; bases outside gene matches: 13. Germline V gives CDR1 MNHEY, CDR2 SVGEGT. CDR3 sequence: CASSYDRVKDRSQPQHF. CDR3 nucleotide sequence: TGTGCCAGCAGTTACGACAGGGTGAAGGACCGAAGTCAGCCCCAGCATTTT.

V usage is TRBV24-1 and J usage is TRBJ2-3; tentatively, D is TRBD2 (6 bases). The CDR3 covers 14 residues. Germline values: CDR1 KGHDR, CDR2 SFDVKD. V was shortened by 5 bases and J by 4 bases, with 12 bases between the two germline ends. The CDR3 DNA reads as TGTGCCACCAGTGCATCAGGAGGGTCAGATACGCAGTATTTT. It codes for CATSASGGSDTQYF.

The chain combines TRBV29-1 with TRBJ2-1, with 7 bases identical to TRBD1. The CDR3 spans 11 residues. Trimming took 6 bases from V and 7 from J; bases not matched to a gene: 3. From germline, CDR1 is SQVTM and CDR2 ANQGSEA. The CDR3 DNA reads TGCAGCGTCATGACAGGGAATGAGCAGTTCTTC. It translates to CSVMTGNEQFF.

This rearrangement joins TRBV16 to TRBJ2-7, with 9 bases matching TRBD1. This CDR3 is built from 14 residues. Germline V CDR1 and CDR2: KGHSY, FQNENV. V lost 5 bases and J lost 3; bases outside the gene matches: 5. The CDR3, as DNA: TGTGCCAGCAGCGGTGGACAGGGGCTCTACGAGCAGTACTTC. Translation gives CASSGGQGLYEQYF.

The chain links TRBV3-1 (or the pseudogene TRBV3-2) to TRBJ1-2, with TRBD1 identical over 9 bases. The CDR3 spans 16 residues. Looked up from germline, CDR1 is LGHDT and CDR2 is YNNKEL (reference sequence). Trimming at V came to 0 bases and at J to 1 base, leaving 3 bases not matched to a gene. CDR3 residues: CASSQETGQGNYGYTF. The CDR3 coding sequence is TGTGCCAGCAGCCAAGAAACGGGACAGGGTAACTATGGCTACACCTTC.

The genes are TRBV4-1 and TRBJ2-7, with D uncertain. The CDR3 runs to 15 residues. CDR1 and CDR2 (germline): MGHRA, YSYEKL. V was shortened by 3 bases and J by 1 base, with 13 bases between the two germline ends. The CDR3 nucleotides read TGCGCCAGCAGCCAGGCCCCTTCCGTTTCCTACGAGCAGTACTTC. Residues: CASSQAPSVSYEQYF.

This clone was observed a single time. The rearrangement joins TRBV28 to TRBJ1-2; tentatively, D is TRBD1 (6 bases). Germline CDR1 MDHEN, CDR2 SYDVKM. Trimming stripped 5 bases from V and 6 bases from J, with 13 bases between. The CDR3 loop spans 13 amino acids. The CDR3 nucleotides are TGTGCCAGCAGTCAGTCAGGGGTCGATGGCTACACCTTC. It encodes CASSQSGVDGYTF.

The J gene is TRBJ1-1, the V gene TRBV30; weak D call: TRBD1 (6 bases). Germline assignment: CDR1 GTSNPN and CDR2 SVGIG (reference sequence). The CDR3 loop spans 13 amino acids. V lost 3 bases, J lost 0 bases, and 8 bases lay in between. The CDR3: CAWRDSLNTEAFF. For the CDR3, the DNA is TGTGCCTGGAGGGACAGTTTGAACACTGAAGCTTTCTTT.

This chain connects TRBV7-2 to TRBJ2-6; 8 nucleotides align to TRBD1. This CDR3 has 17 residues. Germline values: CDR1 SGHTA, CDR2 FQGNSA. With V trimmed by 1 base and J by 3 bases, 5 bases remained unmatched. The CDR3 DNA reads TGTGCCAGCAGCTTAGGGCAGGGGGCTGGTGGGGCCAACGTCCTGACTTTC. Protein: CASSLGQGAGGANVLTF.

The rearrangement uses TRBV12-5 and TRBJ2-5; no definite D call. V gave up 0 bases and J gave up 5 bases, with 7 bases separating them. The germline gives CDR1 LGHNT, CDR2 FRNRAP. The CDR3 spans 13 residues. This CDR3 is CASGLVVGETQYF. In nucleotides, the CDR3 is TGTGCTAGTGGTTTGGTAGTCGGGGAGACCCAGTACTTC.

This clone was counted once. J is TRBJ2-7 and V is TRBV28, with a tentative D call TRBD2 (6 bases). Per the germline V gene, CDR1 is MDHEN and CDR2 is SYDVKM. The ends were cut back, 5 bases at V and 0 bases at J, with 14 bases in the middle. This CDR3 contains 15 residues. CDR3 region: CASSPTGDPSYEQYF. In nucleotides, the CDR3 is TGTGCCAGCAGTCCCACGGGGGACCCCTCCTACGAGCAGTACTTC.

The CDR3 sequence: CASSQEGAGNYEQYF. DNA for the CDR3: TGCGCCAGCAGCCAAGAAGGAGCGGGAAACTACGAGCAGTACTTC. The gene calls are TRBV4-1 and TRBJ2-7; 7 bases match TRBD2. In germline, CDR1 is MGHRA, CDR2 YSYEKL. This CDR3 is 15 amino acids long. Unmatched junction bases numbered 5, after V lost 0 bases and J lost 3 bases.

This chain links TRBV30 with TRBJ1-2; TRBD1 might be the D (5 bases). From germline, CDR1 is GTSNPN and CDR2 SVGIG (reference sequence). Trimming removed 5 bases at V and 8 bases at J, with 15 bases between. This CDR3 contains 12 residues. CDR3 sequence (DNA): TGTGCCTGGGGCCTCAGGGAGGGCGGCTACACCTTC. Its translation: CAWGLREGGYTF. The full variable domain, in which reference TRBV30 and TRBJ1-2 provide the parts outside the CDR3, is SQTIHQWPATLVQPVGSPLSLECTVEGTSNPNLYWYRQAAGRGLQLLFYSVGIGQISSEVPQNLSASRPQDRQFILSSKKLLLSDSGFYLCAWGLREGGYTFGSGTRLTVV.

A single count supports this clone. The rearrangement uses TRBV5-1 and TRBJ1-4, with 9 bases identical to TRBD1. The CDR3 runs to 15 residues. Looked up from germline, CDR1 is SGHRS and CDR2 is YFSETQ. With 2 bases clipped from V and 2 bases from J, the junction kept 1 base outside the gene matches. The CDR3 sequence is CASSFTGGTNEKLFF. The CDR3 bases are TGCGCCAGCAGCTTCACAGGGGGCACTAATGAAAAACTGTTTTTT.

J is TRBJ2-5 and V is TRBV3-1 (or the pseudogene TRBV3-2), with 7 bases identical to TRBD1. After removal of 4 bases from V and 2 bases from J, the junction contained 7 bases not matched to a gene. Germline values: CDR1 LGHDT, CDR2 YNNKEL (reference sequence). The CDR3 consists of 15 residues. The CDR3 protein is CASSPTRGQQETQYF. The CDR3 DNA reads as TGTGCCAGCAGCCCGACACGGGGACAGCAAGAGACCCAGTACTTC.

The J gene is TRBJ2-6, the V gene TRBV29-1, with D possibly being TRBD1 (6 bases). CDR1 and CDR2 (germline): SQVTM, ANQGSEA. The CDR3 is 14 amino acids. Between the trimmed V and J ends, which lost 7 bases and 3 bases, there was a span of 13 bases. The CDR3 region has the DNA TGCAGCGCCAGCACAGGGAGTGGGGCCAACGTCCTGACTTTC. It translates to CSASTGSGANVLTF. The complete variable domain, with remaining parts taken from reference TRBV29-1 and TRBJ2-6, reads SAVISQKPSRDICQRGTSLTIQCQVDSQVTMMFWYRQQPGQSLTLIATANQGSEATYESGFVIDKFPISRPNLTFSTLTVSNMSPEDSSIYLCSASTGSGANVLTFGAGSRLTVL.

This chain connects TRBV4-3 to TRBJ2-1; 7 positions match TRBD2. In germline, CDR1 is LGHNA, CDR2 YSLEER. V trimming: 0 bases; J trimming: 3 bases; junction bases outside the gene matches: 14. The CDR3 spans 19 residues. The CDR3 region has the DNA TGCGCCAGCAGCCAAGATATTCCAGGGTGGGTAGCGGGCTACAATGAGCAGTTCTTC. Translated: CASSQDIPGWVAGYNEQFF.